The next 19 T cell receptor beta chains were all read from a single sample in a study of T cell changes during pregnancy in multiple sclerosis. Generated by immunoSEQ multiplex PCR, the TCRdb table keeps only in-frame clones and is missing some. The table records about 110,000 clones, about 90% of them present only once. This specimen was peripheral blood, taken before pregnancy. These receptors all come from a female donor with multiple sclerosis, enrolled in a pregnancy study.

V and J are TRBV4-3 and TRBJ2-7; no reliable D call. The CDR3 runs 16 residues. V was clipped by 0 bases and J by 3 bases, with 15 bases between them. Germline CDR1 is LGHNA and CDR2 is YSLEER. CDR3 nucleotide sequence: TGCGCCAGCAGCCAAGATTTGTGGAGCCCGCTCTACGAGCAGTACTTC. Protein: CASSQDLWSPLYEQYF.

The chain combines TRBV7-9 with TRBJ2-7; 8 bases align to TRBD1. Per germline, CDR1 SEHNR and CDR2 FQNEAQ (reference sequence). This CDR3 comprises 14 residues. With V trimmed by 6 bases and J by 4 bases, 8 bases remained unmatched. CDR3 nucleotides: TGTGCCAGCAGTAAACAGGGGGTCGGGTACGAGCAGTACTTC. Its translation: CASSKQGVGYEQYF.

The chain recombines TRBV25-1 with TRBJ2-1, with D perhaps matching TRBD2 (6 bases). Germline V gives CDR1 MGHDK, CDR2 SYGVNS. This CDR3 region has 15 residues. The V gene lost 3 bases and the J gene lost 6 bases, with 15 bases spanning the gap. DNA of the CDR3: TGTGCCAGCAGTGACCTCCGGGACTCGTCCAATGAGCAGTTCTTC. Translation gives CASSDLRDSSNEQFF.

The chain combines TRBV28 with TRBJ2-7; the match to TRBD1 covers 8 bases. The CDR3 is made up of 16 amino acids. Unmatched junction bases numbered 14, after V lost 6 bases and J lost 4 bases. Germline V gene data show CDR1 as MDHEN and CDR2 as SYDVKM. CDR3 sequence (DNA): TGTGCCAGCAGCAAAGGGAGTGCAGGGGGCATTTACGAGCAGTACTTC. It codes for CASSKGSAGGIYEQYF.

This chain connects TRBV5-4 to TRBJ2-1; D remains ambiguous. The CDR3 runs 16 residues. Between the trimmed V and J ends, which lost 0 bases and 0 bases, there was a span of 10 bases. Germline CDR1 is SGHNT and CDR2 is YYREEE (reference sequence). CDR3 residues: CASSLVGQASYNEQFF. CDR3 nucleotides: TGTGCCAGCAGCTTGGTGGGTCAGGCCTCCTACAATGAGCAGTTCTTC.

The gene calls are TRBV7-9 and TRBJ1-4; D is ambiguous. The V and J ends lost 4 bases and 7 bases respectively, with 4 bases between them. CDR1 and CDR2 (germline): SEHNR, FQNEAQ (reference sequence). This CDR3 spans 11 amino acids. CDR3 sequence: CASSSSEKLFF. The CDR3 DNA reads TGTGCCAGCAGCTCGAGTGAAAAACTGTTTTTT. Full variable domain (missing parts from reference TRBV7-9 and TRBJ1-4): DTGVSQNPRHKITKRGQNVTFRCDPISEHNRLYWYRQTLGQGPEFLTYFQNEAQLEKSRLLSDRFSAERPKGSFSTLEIQRTEQGDSAMYLCASSSSEKLFFGSGTQLSVL.

The V gene is TRBV9, the J gene TRBJ2-3, with D hard to call. CDR3 size: 16 residues. Trimming stripped 2 bases from V and 0 bases from J, with 13 bases between. The germline V gene encodes CDR1 SGDLS and CDR2 YYNGEE. The CDR3 protein is CASSVGGGSSTDTQYF. CDR3 nucleotides: TGTGCCAGCAGCGTTGGTGGCGGTTCTAGCACAGATACGCAGTATTTT.

The V and J genes are TRBV18 and TRBJ1-1; 8 bases map to TRBD1. The V gene end was trimmed by 0 bases and the J gene end by 0 bases; junction bases not matched to a gene: 6. The CDR3 has 17 amino acids. CDR1 KGHSH and CDR2 LQKENI come from the germline V gene. Written as DNA, the CDR3 is TGTGCCAGCTCACCACCGCGCGGACAGGGCTTGAACACTGAAGCTTTCTTT. Protein: CASSPPRGQGLNTEAFF.

This clone was counted a few times. The genes are TRBV9 and TRBJ2-7, with D perhaps TRBD2 (6 bases). Germline CDR1 and CDR2: SGDLS and YYNGEE. The V and J ends lost 3 bases and 6 bases respectively, with 16 bases between them. The length of the CDR3 is 14 residues. The CDR3 is CASSARDAWGEQYF. Written as DNA, the CDR3 is TGTGCCAGCAGCGCGCGGGACGCCTGGGGCGAGCAGTACTTC.

V and J are TRBV6-1 and TRBJ1-5, with 7 nucleotides matching TRBD1. After removal of 7 bases from V and 7 bases from J, the junction contained 13 bases not matched to a gene. Looked up from germline, CDR1 is MNHNS and CDR2 is SASEGT. The CDR3 length is 15 residues. DNA of the CDR3: TGTGCCAGCACACACCTGGACAGGCTGGAGCAGCCCCAGCATTTT. Translated, it gives CASTHLDRLEQPQHF.

This clone was seen just once. V gene TRBV5-3 combines with J gene TRBJ2-1; TRBD2 is a possible D gene (7 bases). TRBV5-3 is marked as an open reading frame, function uncertain. The V and J ends lost 10 bases and 4 bases respectively, with 18 bases between them. The CDR3 length is 14 residues. CDR3 protein: CAGKGGDGYNEQFF. In DNA form, the CDR3 reads TGTGCCGGTAAAGGGGGGGACGGTTACAATGAGCAGTTCTTC.

CDR3 nucleotide sequence: TGTGCCAGCAGTGAAAACAACAATCAGCCCCAGCATTTT. The encoded protein is CASSENNNQPQHF. The chain has TRBV6-4 and TRBJ1-5; D call uncertain. The CDR3 extends over 13 amino acids. Deletions cut 3 bases from V and 3 bases from J, with 6 bases between. Germline values: CDR1 MRHNA, CDR2 SNTAGT.

The chain recombines TRBV4-3 with TRBJ1-2, with 9 bases fitting TRBD1. Germline V gene data show CDR1 as LGHNA and CDR2 as YSLEER. V shed 3 bases, J shed 4 bases, and the junction held 6 bases outside the gene matches. The CDR3 contains 15 residues. The CDR3 bases are TGCGCCAGCAGCCAGGATGGACAGGGGAGCTATGGCTACACCTTC. It translates to CASSQDGQGSYGYTF.

The J gene is TRBJ2-1, the V gene TRBV11-2, with 7 bases identical to TRBD2. The length of the CDR3 is 16 residues. Germline V gene lookup returns CDR1 SGHAT and CDR2 FQNNGV. V dropped 5 bases and J dropped 0; count of bases not matched to a gene: 7. Here the CDR3 reads CASSPSGGSSYNEQFF. CDR3 bases: TGTGCCAGCAGCCCCTCTGGCGGGAGCTCCTACAATGAGCAGTTCTTC.

This chain links TRBV6-5 with TRBJ1-2; TRBD1 might be the D (5 bases). The V end was cut by 6 bases, the J end by 6 bases, with 20 bases between. CDR1 is MNHEY and CDR2 is SVGAGI in the germline V gene. The CDR3 consists of 15 residues. CDR3 coding DNA: TGTGCCAGCAGCCTCCCCCGGGGGATTGGGGATGGCTACACCTTC. Protein product: CASSLPRGIGDGYTF.

The chain recombines TRBV7-2 with TRBJ1-2; D not certain. Trimming took off 6 bases at V and 8 bases at J, with 16 bases between the two ends. The germline V gene has CDR1 SGHTA and CDR2 FQGNSA. The CDR3 sequence is 13 residues long. The CDR3 loop reads CASSLTGSRGYTF. The CDR3 bases are TGTGCCAGCAGTTTAACCGGGTCGAGAGGCTACACCTTC.

The chain carries TRBV19 and TRBJ1-1; TRBD1 matches 10 bases. The CDR3 spans 14 residues. CDR1 and CDR2 from the germline V gene are LNHDA and SQIVND (reference sequence). V lost 5 bases and J lost 7; bases outside the gene matches: 7. CDR3 in DNA: TGTGCCAGTAGTGTACCGGGACAGGGGAATGAAGCTTTCTTT. Its translation: CASSVPGQGNEAFF. The whole variable domain, filled in from reference TRBV19 and TRBJ1-1, reads DGGITQSPKYLFRKEGQNVTLSCEQNLNHDAMYWYRQDPGQGLRLIYYSQIVNDFQKGDIAEGYSVSREKKESFPLTVTSAQKNPTAFYLCASSVPGQGNEAFFGQGTRLTVV.

This rearrangement joins TRBV5-4 to TRBJ1-2; the D gene is possibly TRBD1 (5 bases). CDR3 length equals 14 residues. In germline, CDR1 is SGHNT, CDR2 YYREEE (reference sequence). Trimming stripped 0 bases from V and 7 bases from J, with 13 bases between. CDR3 residues: CASSLAGNRAGYTF. DNA of the CDR3: TGTGCCAGCAGCTTGGCAGGGAACAGAGCTGGCTACACCTTC.

This chain links TRBV7-6 with TRBJ2-7, with D possibly being TRBD2 (5 bases). V lost 2 bases and J lost 2, with 13 bases in between. Per germline, CDR1 SGHVS and CDR2 FNYEAQ. The CDR3 consists of 15 residues. CDR3 DNA sequence: TGTGCCAGCAGCTTAAGCCCGGGGAGAGCCTACGAGCAGTACTTC. Translating it yields CASSLSPGRAYEQYF.